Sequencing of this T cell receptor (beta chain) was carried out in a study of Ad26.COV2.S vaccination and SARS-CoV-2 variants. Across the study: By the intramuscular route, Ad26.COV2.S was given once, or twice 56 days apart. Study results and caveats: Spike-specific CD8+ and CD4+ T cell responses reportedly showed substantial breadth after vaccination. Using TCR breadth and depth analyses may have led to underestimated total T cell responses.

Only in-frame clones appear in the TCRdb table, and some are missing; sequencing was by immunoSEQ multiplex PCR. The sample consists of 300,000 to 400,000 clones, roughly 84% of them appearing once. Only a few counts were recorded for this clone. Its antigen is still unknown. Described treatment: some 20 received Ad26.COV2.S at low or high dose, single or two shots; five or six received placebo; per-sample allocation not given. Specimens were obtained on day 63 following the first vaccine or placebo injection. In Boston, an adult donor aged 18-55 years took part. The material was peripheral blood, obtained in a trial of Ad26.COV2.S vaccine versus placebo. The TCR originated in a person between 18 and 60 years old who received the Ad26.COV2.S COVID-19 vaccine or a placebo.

Written as DNA, the CDR3 is TGTGCCAGCAGCTGGACAGGGGGAAACCAGTACTTC. As protein: CASSWTGGNQYF. The V call is TRBV12-3 or TRBV12-4, the J call TRBJ2-5, with 10 positions matching TRBD1. Trimming removed 6 bases from V and 10 bases from J; junction bases left unmatched: 5. The CDR3 runs 12 residues.